These T cell receptor beta chains were read from a single sample in a study of blood T cells in healthy people across ages. TCRdb re-derived calls from the 5' RACE reads in MiXCR, one entry per CDR3 protein. The sample lists about 1.7 million distinct CDR3 sequences; over 25% were seen once. What was sequenced was blood. The source of these receptors is a woman aged 25 to 39 in good health. Both conserved end residues are part of each CDR3. The D gene is left open where the match is weak. A row's size may be missing; if present it is once, few, many or a size class.

v_call: TRBV20-1
d_call: NA
j_call: TRBJ2-6
clone_size: NA
cdr3_aa: CSARNVGAGANVLTF
cdr3_nt: TGCAGTGCTAGAAATGTTGGGGCTGGGGCCAACGTCCTGACTTTC

v_call: TRBV7-1
d_call: NA
j_call: TRBJ1-1
clone_size: few
cdr3_aa: CASSSVGNTEAFF
cdr3_nt: TGTGCCAGCAGCTCGGTGGGGAACACTGAAGCTTTCTTT

v_call: TRBV27
d_call: NA
j_call: TRBJ2-3
clone_size: many
cdr3_aa: CASSLNPRGRNTDTQYF
cdr3_nt: TGTGCCAGCAGTTTAAACCCTAGGGGGAGGAACACAGATACGCAGTATTTT

v_call: TRBV5-6
d_call: TRBD1
j_call: TRBJ2-7
clone_size: NA
cdr3_aa: CASSLIGGQDIYEQYF
cdr3_nt: TGTGCCAGCAGCTTGATTGGGGGACAGGACATTTACGAGCAGTACTTC

v_call: TRBV6-5
d_call: NA
j_call: TRBJ2-5
clone_size: many
cdr3_aa: CASSYSTSRRETQYF
cdr3_nt: TGTGCCAGCAGTTACTCGACGTCCAGAAGGGAGACCCAGTACTTC

v_call: TRBV4-3
d_call: NA
j_call: TRBJ2-3
clone_size: few
cdr3_aa: CASNQEGSGFDTQYF
cdr3_nt: TGCGCCAGCAACCAAGAGGGATCAGGTTTTGATACGCAGTATTTT

v_call: TRBV20-1
d_call: NA
j_call: TRBJ1-1
clone_size: few
cdr3_aa: CSARAGSSEAFF
cdr3_nt: TGCAGTGCTAGGGCAGGAAGCTCTGAAGCTTTCTTT

v_call: TRBV28
d_call: NA
j_call: TRBJ2-7
clone_size: few
cdr3_aa: CASSLTEIGYEQYF
cdr3_nt: TGTGCCAGCAGTTTAACGGAAATAGGGTACGAGCAGTACTTC

v_call: TRBV12-3/TRBV12-4
d_call: TRBD1
j_call: TRBJ2-5
clone_size: NA
cdr3_aa: CASSWGQGNETQYF
cdr3_nt: TGTGCCAGCAGCTGGGGACAGGGGAACGAGACCCAGTACTTC

v_call: TRBV2
d_call: NA
j_call: TRBJ2-3
clone_size: few
cdr3_aa: CATSFQDLSRDTQYF
cdr3_nt: TGTGCCACCTCGTTCCAGGACTTATCGCGAGATACGCAGTATTTT

v_call: TRBV5-1
d_call: TRBD1
j_call: TRBJ1-2
clone_size: few
cdr3_aa: CASSLAGRGDYGYTF
cdr3_nt: TGCGCCAGCAGCTTGGCCGGCAGGGGGGACTATGGCTACACCTTC

v_call: TRBV4-2
d_call: NA
j_call: TRBJ1-4
clone_size: few
cdr3_aa: CASRQDSEKLFF
cdr3_nt: TGTGCCAGCAGGCAAGACAGTGAAAAACTGTTTTTT

v_call: TRBV4-1
d_call: NA
j_call: TRBJ2-1
clone_size: NA
cdr3_aa: CASSQKPPANLDNEQFF
cdr3_nt: TGCGCCAGCAGCCAGAAGCCTCCGGCTAATCTGGACAATGAGCAGTTCTTC

v_call: TRBV4-1
d_call: NA
j_call: TRBJ1-5
clone_size: NA
cdr3_aa: CASSQDGGYYSNQPQHF
cdr3_nt: TGCGCCAGCAGCCAAGACGGGGGTTATTATAGCAATCAGCCCCAGCATTTT

v_call: TRBV29-1
d_call: NA
j_call: TRBJ1-2
clone_size: many
cdr3_aa: CSVVGGGFYGYTF
cdr3_nt: TGCAGCGTTGTAGGCGGGGGGTTCTATGGCTACACCTTC

v_call: TRBV5-1
d_call: NA
j_call: TRBJ1-2
clone_size: NA
cdr3_aa: CASSSSLQYGYTF
cdr3_nt: TGCGCCAGCAGCTCCTCTTTACAGTATGGCTACACCTTC

v_call: TRBV10-3
d_call: TRBD1
j_call: TRBJ2-7
clone_size: many
cdr3_aa: CATGTGYYEQYF
cdr3_nt: TGTGCCACCGGGACAGGGTACTACGAGCAGTACTTC

v_call: TRBV12-3/TRBV12-4
d_call: NA
j_call: TRBJ2-5
clone_size: many
cdr3_aa: CASSWGMRETQYF
cdr3_nt: TGTGCCAGCAGTTGGGGTATGAGAGAGACCCAGTACTTC

v_call: TRBV12-3/TRBV12-4
d_call: NA
j_call: TRBJ1-2
clone_size: many
cdr3_aa: CASGPDANYGYTF
cdr3_nt: TGTGCCAGCGGACCGGACGCTAACTATGGCTACACCTTC

v_call: TRBV9
d_call: TRBD1
j_call: TRBJ1-3
clone_size: NA
cdr3_aa: CASSGPGGATGNTIYF
cdr3_nt: TGTGCCAGCAGCGGACCAGGGGGCGCGACTGGAAACACCATATATTTT

v_call: TRBV12-3/TRBV12-4
d_call: NA
j_call: TRBJ1-4
clone_size: NA
cdr3_aa: CASSFGSLVKLFF
cdr3_nt: TGTGCCAGCAGTTTCGGGTCCTTGGTAAAACTGTTTTTT

v_call: TRBV10-3
d_call: NA
j_call: TRBJ2-5
clone_size: many
cdr3_aa: CAISEPDSQETQYF
cdr3_nt: TGTGCCATCAGTGAGCCCGACAGCCAAGAGACCCAGTACTTC

v_call: TRBV12-3/TRBV12-4
d_call: NA
j_call: TRBJ2-2
clone_size: NA
cdr3_aa: CASSFSLQGLFF
cdr3_nt: TGTGCCAGCAGTTTCTCGTTACAGGGACTGTTTTTT

v_call: TRBV18
d_call: TRBD1
j_call: TRBJ1-1
clone_size: NA
cdr3_aa: CASSPRQGYVNTEAFF
cdr3_nt: TGTGCCAGCTCACCCAGACAGGGGTATGTGAACACTGAAGCTTTCTTT

v_call: TRBV12-3/TRBV12-4
d_call: NA
j_call: TRBJ2-4
clone_size: few
cdr3_aa: CASMVRGVSIQYF
cdr3_nt: TGTGCCAGCATGGTACGGGGAGTGAGCATTCAGTACTTC

v_call: TRBV12-3/TRBV12-4
d_call: TRBD1
j_call: TRBJ1-2
clone_size: many
cdr3_aa: CASSLRQGTGYTF
cdr3_nt: TGTGCCAGCAGTCTAAGACAGGGTACGGGCTACACCTTC

v_call: TRBV7-9
d_call: TRBD2
j_call: TRBJ2-1
clone_size: NA
cdr3_aa: CASRPGTSGTDNEQFF
cdr3_nt: TGTGCCAGCAGGCCGGGGACTAGCGGGACCGACAATGAGCAGTTCTTC

v_call: TRBV7-2
d_call: TRBD2
j_call: TRBJ2-1
clone_size: few
cdr3_aa: CASSLVGSGRDNEQFF
cdr3_nt: TGTGCTAGCAGCTTAGTCGGTAGCGGGAGGGACAATGAGCAGTTCTTC

v_call: TRBV28
d_call: NA
j_call: TRBJ1-5
clone_size: NA
cdr3_aa: CASSSRGGKQPQHF
cdr3_nt: TGTGCCAGCAGTTCCCGGGGGGGTAAACAGCCCCAGCATTTT

v_call: TRBV28
d_call: NA
j_call: TRBJ2-7
clone_size: NA
cdr3_aa: CASSFQGTPYEQYF
cdr3_nt: TGTGCCAGCAGTTTTCAGGGCACACCCTACGAGCAGTACTTC

v_call: TRBV6-2/TRBV6-3
d_call: NA
j_call: TRBJ1-1
clone_size: few
cdr3_aa: CASSPQIPTEAFF
cdr3_nt: TGTGCCAGCAGTCCACAAATCCCGACTGAAGCTTTCTTT

v_call: TRBV2
d_call: TRBD1
j_call: TRBJ1-2
clone_size: few
cdr3_aa: CASSDMRGPIVNYGYTF
cdr3_nt: TGTGCCAGCAGTGATATGAGGGGGCCAATTGTAAACTATGGCTACACCTTC

v_call: TRBV5-1
d_call: NA
j_call: TRBJ2-5
clone_size: NA
cdr3_aa: CASSLSSGGGETQYF
cdr3_nt: TGCGCCAGCAGCTTGAGTTCCGGGGGAGGTGAGACCCAGTACTTC

v_call: TRBV9
d_call: NA
j_call: TRBJ2-6
clone_size: many
cdr3_aa: CASSASPGANVLTF
cdr3_nt: TGTGCCAGCAGCGCCTCCCCGGGGGCCAACGTCCTGACTTTC

v_call: TRBV6-2/TRBV6-3
d_call: NA
j_call: TRBJ1-2
clone_size: NA
cdr3_aa: CASSPLDRYGYTF
cdr3_nt: TGTGCCAGCAGCCCTCTCGACAGATATGGCTACACCTTC

v_call: TRBV7-6
d_call: TRBD2
j_call: TRBJ2-1
clone_size: NA
cdr3_aa: CASSLKSGGAFSEQFF
cdr3_nt: TGTGCCAGCAGCTTAAAGAGCGGGGGGGCATTTAGTGAGCAGTTCTTC

v_call: TRBV5-1
d_call: TRBD1
j_call: TRBJ2-7
clone_size: many
cdr3_aa: CASSLLRGTGGYEQYF
cdr3_nt: TGCGCCAGCAGCTTGCTCCGTGGGACAGGTGGCTACGAGCAGTACTTC

v_call: TRBV5-5
d_call: NA
j_call: TRBJ2-3
clone_size: NA
cdr3_aa: CASSSQTRGGDTQYF
cdr3_nt: TGTGCCAGCAGCTCGCAGACTAGAGGTGGTGATACGCAGTATTTT

v_call: TRBV10-2
d_call: TRBD1
j_call: TRBJ1-2
clone_size: NA
cdr3_aa: CASRPRGGGYGYTF
cdr3_nt: TGCGCCAGCAGGCCTCGAGGGGGCGGCTATGGCTACACCTTC

v_call: TRBV24-1
d_call: NA
j_call: TRBJ2-1
clone_size: NA
cdr3_aa: CATSGQVRSAEQFF
cdr3_nt: TGTGCCACCAGTGGACAGGTGAGATCGGCTGAGCAGTTCTTC

v_call: TRBV20-1
d_call: NA
j_call: TRBJ2-5
clone_size: many
cdr3_aa: CSASGAFQETQYF
cdr3_nt: TGCAGTGCTAGCGGGGCTTTTCAAGAGACCCAGTACTTC